This is a list of T cell receptor beta chains from one sample in a study of beta chain features in type 1 diabetes. Sequencing was performed with immunoSEQ multiplex PCR; in TCRdb, only in-frame clones are kept and a portion is missing. This table has a few hundred thousand clones, around 10% appearing once. Sequenced sample: naive CD4+ T cells from blood. These receptors were taken from a woman aged 30 to 39 in good health. The CDR3 runs from the conserved cysteine through the conserved F or W. D genes are given only for firm matches. A row's size may be missing; if present it is once, few, many or a size class.

J,V,size,D,CDR3,DNA
TRBJ1-2,TRBV5-4,.,TRBD1,CASSFSRDSKAYTF,TGTGCCAGCAGCTTCAGCCGGGACAGTAAGGCCTACACCTTC
TRBJ2-1,TRBV30,few,.,CAWSVRRDNEQFF,TGTGCCTGGAGTGTACGGCGGGACAATGAGCAGTTCTTC
TRBJ2-3,TRBV29-1,.,.,CSVLRTFSTDTQYF,TGCAGCGTTCTAAGGACATTTAGCACAGATACGCAGTATTTT
TRBJ2-3,TRBV7-3,.,.,CASRTTSTDTQYF,TGTGCCTCTAGAACTACTAGCACAGATACGCAGTATTTT
TRBJ2-7,TRBV30,few,.,CAWSPPTRGSSSYEQYF,TGTGCCTGGAGCCCCCCAACCAGAGGGTCTAGCTCCTACGAGCAGTACTTC
TRBJ1-5,TRBV28,.,.,CASRGAGQPQHF,TGTGCCAGCAGGGGAGCTGGTCAGCCCCAGCATTTT
TRBJ2-1,TRBV28,few,TRBD2,CASSLGLAGDEQFF,TGTGCCAGCAGCCTTGGACTAGCGGGAGATGAGCAGTTCTTC
TRBJ2-4,TRBV5-1,.,TRBD2,CASSFTGGTSKNIQYF,TGCGCCAGCAGCTTCACGGGAGGGACGTCCAAAAACATTCAGTACTTC
TRBJ2-1,TRBV6-5,few,TRBD1,CASSNPGQNEQFF,TGTGCCAGCAGCAATCCGGGACAGAATGAGCAGTTCTTC
TRBJ2-7,TRBV12-5,few,TRBD2,CASGLVSSGTHEQYF,TGTGCTAGTGGTTTGGTATCTAGCGGGACCCACGAGCAGTACTTC